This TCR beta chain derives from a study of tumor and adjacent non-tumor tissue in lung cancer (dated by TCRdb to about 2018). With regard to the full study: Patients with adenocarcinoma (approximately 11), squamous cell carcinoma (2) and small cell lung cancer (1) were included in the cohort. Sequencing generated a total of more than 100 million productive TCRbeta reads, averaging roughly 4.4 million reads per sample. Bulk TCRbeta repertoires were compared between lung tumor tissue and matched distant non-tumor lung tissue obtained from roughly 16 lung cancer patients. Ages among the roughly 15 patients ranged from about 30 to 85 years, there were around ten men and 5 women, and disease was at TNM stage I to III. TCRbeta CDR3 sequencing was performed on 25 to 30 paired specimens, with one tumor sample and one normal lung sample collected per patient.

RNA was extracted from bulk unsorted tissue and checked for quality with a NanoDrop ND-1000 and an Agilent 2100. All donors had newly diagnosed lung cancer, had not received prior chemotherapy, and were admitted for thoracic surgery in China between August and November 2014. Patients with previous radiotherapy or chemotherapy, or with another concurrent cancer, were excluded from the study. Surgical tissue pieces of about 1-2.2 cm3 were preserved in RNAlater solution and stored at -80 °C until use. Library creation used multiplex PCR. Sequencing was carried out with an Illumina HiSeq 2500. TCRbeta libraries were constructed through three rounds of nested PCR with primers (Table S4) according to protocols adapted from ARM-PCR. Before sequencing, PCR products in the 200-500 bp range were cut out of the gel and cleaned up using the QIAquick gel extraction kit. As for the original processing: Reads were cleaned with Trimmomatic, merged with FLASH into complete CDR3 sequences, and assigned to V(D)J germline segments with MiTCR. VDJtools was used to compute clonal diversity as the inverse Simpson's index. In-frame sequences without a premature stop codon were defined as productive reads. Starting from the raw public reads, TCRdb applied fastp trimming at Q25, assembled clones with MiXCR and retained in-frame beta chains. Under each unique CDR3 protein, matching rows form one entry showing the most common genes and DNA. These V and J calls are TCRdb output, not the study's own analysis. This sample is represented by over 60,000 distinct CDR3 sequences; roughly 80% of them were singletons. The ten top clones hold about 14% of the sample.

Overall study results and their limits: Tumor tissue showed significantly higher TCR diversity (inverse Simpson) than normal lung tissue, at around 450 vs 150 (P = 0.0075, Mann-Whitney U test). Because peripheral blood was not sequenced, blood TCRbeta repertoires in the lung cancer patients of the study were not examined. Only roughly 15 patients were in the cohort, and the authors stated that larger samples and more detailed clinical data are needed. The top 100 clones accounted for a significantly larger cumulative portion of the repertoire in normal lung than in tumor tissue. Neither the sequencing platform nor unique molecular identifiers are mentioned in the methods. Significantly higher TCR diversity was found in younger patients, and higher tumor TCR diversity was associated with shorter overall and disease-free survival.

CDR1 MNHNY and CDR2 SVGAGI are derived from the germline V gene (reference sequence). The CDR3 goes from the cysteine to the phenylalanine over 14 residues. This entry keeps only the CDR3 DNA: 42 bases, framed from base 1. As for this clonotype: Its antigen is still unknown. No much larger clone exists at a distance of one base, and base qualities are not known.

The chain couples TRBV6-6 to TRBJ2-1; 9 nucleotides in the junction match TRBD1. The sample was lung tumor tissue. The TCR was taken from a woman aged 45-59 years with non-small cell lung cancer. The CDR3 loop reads CGSYGTGRSSEQFF. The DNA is TGTGGCAGTTACGGGACAGGGCGTTCCAGTGAGCAGTTCTTC.